This TCR beta chain was profiled in a study of CD8+CD57+ T cells in acquired aplastic anemia (dated by TCRdb to the late 2010s). About the full investigation: DNA extracted from sorted CD4+ and CD8+ cells had a mean of about 3.2 ug, with a range of 0.2 to 27.4 ug.

TCR repertoires of sorted CD4+ and CD8+ blood T cells from severe aplastic anemia patients and healthy subjects were deep-sequenced in the study. Ficoll-Paque density gradient centrifugation was used to isolate peripheral blood mononuclear cells. Before DNA extraction, CD4+ and CD8+ T cells were sorted by FACS or by magnetic beads. According to the germline V gene, CDR1 reads SQVTM and CDR2 reads ANQGSEA. V ends up 2 bases short and J 1 base short, with an unmatched junction base count of 1. Counted from cysteine to phenylalanine, this CDR3 has 13 amino acids. Only CDR3 DNA remains: 39 bases, in frame from the first base. For this clonotype: Its antigen specificity is not known. Base qualities are not at hand, and no much larger clone is one base apart.

Beyond this particular receptor, the publication reports: Patients and healthy controls showed no significant difference in CD8+ Simpson's diversity (P=0.060). Around 30 CD8+ CDR3 sequences were shared between patients and controls but appeared highly expressed in patients and within their immunodominant clones.

Profiling of TCR beta VDJ combinations and CDR3 sequences used genomic DNA as the template. An Illumina HiSeq 2000 was used for TCR repertoire sequencing. Turning to the authors' computational methods: TRBV/TRBJ rearrangement plots, CDR3 size and DJ length profiles, and Simpson's diversity index were used to evaluate the repertoires. The immunodominant clone was defined as the most abundant DNA sequence in deep sequencing data. CDR3 amino acid sequences were checked for sharing between subjects and were compared against published repertoires and the VDJdb database. The public reads were reprocessed in TCRdb via fastp at Q25 and MiXCR, keeping in-frame beta chains. Every distinct CDR3 protein forms one entry, paired with its most common genes and DNA. The V and J calls reflect TCRdb's pipeline rather than the authors' work. The sample table lists roughly 180,000 distinct CDR3 sequences, 64% of them with a count of one. The ten largest clones add up to 46% of the sample.

The source of this sequence is a human donor with severe aplastic anemia or a healthy control (not recorded which). Sequences were obtained from sorted CD4+, CD8+, or CD8+CD57+ T cells (not recorded which) from PBMCs. The chain was built from TRBV29-1 and TRBJ1-2; 7 middle bases align to TRBD1. The CDR3 loop reads CSVEQGGNYGYTF. The bases are TGCAGCGTTGAACAGGGGGGTAACTATGGCTACACCTTC.